This T cell receptor beta chain was documented in a study of blood T cell repertoires in COVID-19. Study overall: Some COVID-19 samples were acute and others convalescent; all came from the United States, Italy and Spain. PBMCs, B-cell-depleted T cells, or T cells provided the cDNA or gDNA that made up the material.

Original processing notes: The authors estimated nucleated cell counts from reference gene primer amplification. TCRdb keeps only in-frame clones here, not all; method: immunoSEQ multiplex PCR. The DNA gave D and trimming, while V, J and clone size come from that table. The data show more than 90,000 clones, about 70% seen once. CDR3 length: 13 residues. Trimming removed 6 bases at V and 0 bases at J, with 12 bases between. Germline assignment: CDR1 SQVTM and CDR2 ANQGSEA. The chain employs TRBV29-1 and TRBJ2-7; the D gene is possibly TRBD1 (5 bases). The sequence came from a woman aged 55-69 years in a cohort sampled during active or convalescent COVID-19. The sample was peripheral blood. CDR3 coding DNA: TGCAGCGTGAGAAGACAGTTCTCCTACGAGCAGTACTTC. This translates into CSVRRQFSYEQYF.